Following are 16 T cell receptor beta chains from one sample sequenced in a study of blood T cell repertoires in COVID-19. Produced via immunoSEQ multiplex PCR; TCRdb's table is partial and in-frame only. The table lists a few hundred thousand clones, around 84% of them singletons. Sequencing was done on a sample of PBMCs or T cells enriched from blood (not recorded which). The receptors stem from a woman between 40 and 50 years old with acute COVID-19.

The rearrangement links TRBV28 to TRBJ2-7; 10 positions agree with TRBD2. The length of the CDR3 is 16 residues. With V trimmed by 3 bases and J by 3 bases, 8 bases remained unmatched. Germline CDR1 MDHEN, CDR2 SYDVKM. For the CDR3, the DNA is TGTGCCAGCAGTTTCGGCAGCGGGGGGGCTGTCTACGAGCAGTACTTC. Encoded protein: CASSFGSGGAVYEQYF.

The chain combines TRBV28 with TRBJ2-3; TRBD1 might be the D (6 bases). V lost 2 bases and J lost 5, with 17 bases in between. This CDR3 comprises 16 residues. Germline lookup yields CDR1 MDHEN and CDR2 SYDVKM. CDR3 sequence (DNA): TGTGCCAGCAGTTTACCCGGGACATCCTACAGAGATACGCAGTATTTT. Its translation: CASSLPGTSYRDTQYF.

The chain combines TRBV5-1 with TRBJ1-1, with 9 positions matching TRBD1. The CDR3 covers 15 residues. CDR1 and CDR2 (germline): SGHRS, YFSETQ. V shed 2 bases, J shed 1 base, and the junction held 3 bases outside the gene matches. The CDR3 region is CASSFGGQGNTEAFF. The CDR3 bases are TGCGCCAGCAGCTTTGGGGGACAGGGGAACACTGAAGCTTTCTTT.

The chain uses TRBV28 and TRBJ1-5; 7 bases are shared with TRBD1. The CDR3 contains 13 residues. Germline V gene lookup returns CDR1 MDHEN and CDR2 SYDVKM. The junction had 7 bases not matched to a gene; V was cut back by 3 bases and J by 11 bases. The CDR3 nucleotides are TGTGCCAGCAGTTTTCAGGGGGGCGGTGCCCAGCATTTT. This codes for CASSFQGGGAQHF.

The chain couples TRBV2 to TRBJ1-2; D unclear. The CDR3 sequence is 13 residues long. Deletions cut 4 bases from V and 4 bases from J, with 10 bases between. Germline CDR1 is SNHLY and CDR2 is FYNNEI. CDR3 in amino acids: CASSVSPSYGYTF. Written as DNA, the CDR3 is TGTGCCAGCAGTGTATCCCCCAGCTATGGCTACACCTTC.

This chain uses TRBV18 with TRBJ2-7; 11 bases fit TRBD1. Per the germline V gene, CDR1 is KGHSH and CDR2 is LQKENI. This CDR3 region has 14 residues. The V gene end was trimmed by 6 bases and the J gene end by 4 bases; junction bases not matched to a gene: 5. The CDR3: CASSSGTGGYEQYF. The CDR3 coding sequence is TGTGCCAGCTCCTCCGGGACAGGGGGATACGAGCAGTACTTC. The whole variable domain, filled in from reference TRBV18 and TRBJ2-7, reads NAGVMQNPRHLVRRRGQEARLRCSPMKGHSHVYWYRQLPEEGLKFMVYLQKENIIDESGMPKERFSAEFPKEGPSILRIQQVVRGDSAAYFCASSSGTGGYEQYFGPGTRLTVT.

This clone has only one observation. V is TRBV29-1 and J is TRBJ1-5, with a tentative D call TRBD1 (5 bases). The CDR3 covers 13 residues. Germline V gene sequence: CDR1 SQVTM, CDR2 ANQGSEA. Trimming pared 3 bases from V and 7 bases from J, leaving 13 bases between. The CDR3, as DNA: TGCAGCGTTGACGTGGGCTCAGGGCAGCCCCAGCATTTT. Translating gives CSVDVGSGQPQHF. Looking up the rest from reference TRBV29-1 and TRBJ1-5 gives the full variable domain: SAVISQKPSRDICQRGTSLTIQCQVDSQVTMMFWYRQQPGQSLTLIATANQGSEATYESGFVIDKFPISRPNLTFSTLTVSNMSPEDSSIYLCSVDVGSGQPQHFGDGTRLSIL.

This clone was detected a few times. This chain connects TRBV6-5 to TRBJ2-7, with TRBD1 identical over 7 bases. V shed 5 bases and J 4 bases; nucleotides not matched to a gene: 8. The V gene's germline CDR1 is MNHEY and CDR2 SVGAGI. The CDR3 length is 14 residues. The CDR3 DNA is TGTGCCAGCAGTCACCGGGACAGCCAATACGAGCAGTACTTC. This codes for CASSHRDSQYEQYF.

The genes are TRBV6-5 and TRBJ2-5; 8 nucleotides match TRBD2. Germline V gene lookup returns CDR1 MNHEY and CDR2 SVGAGI. V shed 3 bases and J 2 bases; nucleotides not matched to a gene: 8. CDR3 length: 16 residues. In DNA, the CDR3 is TGTGCCAGCAGTTATAGGTTAGCGGGGAAACAAGAGACCCAGTACTTC. It specifies CASSYRLAGKQETQYF.

This chain joins TRBV28 and TRBJ2-3, with 12 bases lining up with TRBD2. This CDR3 comprises 20 residues. Losses at the gene ends were 6 bases for V and 3 bases for J; bases not matched to a gene: 19. CDR1 is MDHEN, CDR2 SYDVKM, per germline. The CDR3 DNA sequence: TGTGCCAGCAGGACACGACTAGCGGGAGATAGGTTGGGATTAACAGATACGCAGTATTTT. Amino acids: CASRTRLAGDRLGLTDTQYF.

The CDR3 sequence: CASTAGVGNTEAFF. The CDR3 nucleotides are TGTGCCAGCACCGCCGGGGTGGGTAACACTGAAGCTTTCTTT. The J gene is TRBJ1-1, the V gene TRBV6-5; unclear D gene. The CDR3 totals 14 residues. From germline, CDR1 is MNHEY and CDR2 SVGAGI. With 7 bases removed from V and 2 bases from J, the gap between germline ends came to 14 bases.

This clone has just a few counts. This sample also contains other DNA sequences that code for the same CDR3. The chain carries TRBV7-9 and TRBJ2-2; 9 bases agree with TRBD1. Germline CDR1 and CDR2: SEHNR and FQNEAQ (reference sequence). With 2 bases clipped from V and 3 bases from J, the junction kept 1 base outside the gene matches. This CDR3 is 15 amino acids long. Here the CDR3 DNA reads TGTGCCAGCAGCTTAAGGGACAGGGACACCGGGGAGCTGTTTTTT. As protein: CASSLRDRDTGELFF.

V is TRBV27 and J is TRBJ1-2; 7 bases agree with TRBD1. Germline CDR1 and CDR2: MNHEY and SMNVEV (reference sequence). The junction had 10 bases not matched to a gene; V was cut back by 8 bases and J by 1 base. The CDR3 totals 15 residues. CDR3 loop: CASRPDRAGNYGYTF. The CDR3 nucleotides are TGTGCCAGCCGGCCAGACAGGGCTGGTAACTATGGCTACACCTTC.

V usage is TRBV12-3 or TRBV12-4 and J usage is TRBJ1-2; tentative D call: TRBD1 (5 bases). V was cut by 6 bases and J by 8 bases, with 13 bases left in between. There are 12 residues in the CDR3. CDR3 sequence: CASRPDKRGYTF. CDR3 bases: TGTGCCAGCAGACCGGACAAGAGGGGCTACACCTTC.

This chain connects TRBV29-1 to TRBJ1-3, with no clear D. The V end lost 3 bases, the J end lost 3 bases, and 6 bases lay between the germline ends. Per germline, CDR1 SQVTM and CDR2 ANQGSEA. The CDR3 is 12 residues long. The DNA for the CDR3 is TGCAGCGTTGACACGGGTGGAAACACCATATATTTT. Protein sequence: CSVDTGGNTIYF.

The gene calls are TRBV15 and TRBJ1-5, with 8 bases lining up with TRBD1. Trimming removed 4 bases from V and 4 bases from J; junction bases left unmatched: 9. The CDR3 covers 16 residues. The germline V gene encodes CDR1 LNHNV and CDR2 YYDKDF (reference sequence). This chain's CDR3 is CATSIRRTGRNQPQHF. CDR3 coding DNA: TGTGCCACCAGCATAAGGCGGACAGGGAGGAATCAGCCCCAGCATTTT.